This T cell receptor beta chain was identified during a study of Siglec-9 on CD8 T cells in melanoma. Study-level points and caveats: An effector memory CD8+ subset marked by Siglec-9 reportedly appeared to gather in melanoma.

Germline V lookup: CDR1 GTSNPN, CDR2 SVGIG (reference sequence). V was trimmed by 7 bases and J by 5 bases, leaving 15 bases between them. This CDR3 has 13 residues. Data came from immunoSEQ multiplex PCR; TCRdb stores just in-frame clones and leaves some out. The data show 36,000 or so clones, with more than 65% seen just once and around 1.8% held by the top ten. On this clone itself: Its antigen is as yet unknown.

This receptor was identified in a human donor in good health. V usage is TRBV30 and J usage is TRBJ1-5; D perhaps matches TRBD1 (6 bases). Material: Siglec-9- CD8+ T cells sorted from blood. CDR3 residues: CAYSRTEDQPQHF. The DNA for the CDR3 is TGTGCCTACTCTCGGACAGAAGATCAGCCCCAGCATTTT.